What follows is one T cell receptor beta chain and its context. What it binds is not known. The source of the sample is a study of T-cell reconstitution after alpha-beta-depleted transplantation in children. General observations from the study: Recipient T cells and thymic progenitors that survived gave rise to the high TCRbeta diversity observed at day 60 in some patients. It was reported that alpha-beta T cells came from several hundred expanded graft clones (about two months after transplant). Counts and diversity of T cells one year after transplant came mostly from newly produced T cells.

TCRbeta library construction was performed incorporating unique molecular identifiers. TCRdb called the PCR reads again in MiXCR, with one record for every CDR3 protein. The sample has some 300,000 distinct CDR3 sequences, less than 9.5% seen once. Germline lookup yields CDR1 LGHDT and CDR2 YNNKEL (reference sequence). V was cut by 0 bases and J by 8 bases, with 23 bases left in between. The length of the CDR3 is 19 residues. The source material was peripheral blood, sampled 360 days after TCRalphabeta/CD19-depleted stem cell transplant. The origin of this receptor is a female patient between 2 and 15 years old who had a stem cell transplant for Fanconi anemia, so the T cells may come from the graft donor. This chain connects TRBV3-1 to TRBJ1-6; D may be TRBD1 (6 bases). The CDR3 loop is CASSQEWADSNRGYSPLHF. For the CDR3, the DNA is TGTGCCAGCAGCCAAGAATGGGCGGACAGTAACCGAGGATATTCACCCCTCCACTTT.